These 25 T cell receptor beta chains came from one sample sequenced in a study of T cell responses to AZD1222 COVID-19 vaccine. Clones were sequenced by immunoSEQ multiplex PCR, and TCRdb holds only the in-frame ones, with some missing. The sample contains 95,000 to 150,000 clones, about 88% of which appear only once. Sequenced here: peripheral blood, sampled 28 days after the second AZD1222 dose. The source is an adult who received the AZD1222 COVID-19 vaccine.

The chain combines TRBV18 with TRBJ2-2, with 10 positions matching TRBD1. Germline V gene sequence: CDR1 KGHSH, CDR2 LQKENI. V gave up 1 base and J gave up 4 bases; unmatched junction bases: 3. The CDR3 contains 16 residues. The CDR3 here is CASSPLRDRGTGELFF. The DNA for the CDR3 is TGTGCCAGCTCACCACTACGGGACAGGGGCACCGGGGAGCTGTTTTTT.

The V and J genes are TRBV7-2 and TRBJ1-4; D is possibly TRBD1 (5 bases). This CDR3 comprises 15 residues. Trimming removed 3 bases from V and 1 base from J, with 9 bases in between. The germline CDR1 and CDR2 sequences are SGHTA and FQGNSA. Here the CDR3 DNA reads TGTGCCAGCAGCTTCCCAGGGCGAACTAATGAAAAACTGTTTTTT. Translating it yields CASSFPGRTNEKLFF.

This clone was counted once. This sequence joins TRBV6-1 and TRBJ2-7, with D unclear. The CDR3 has 15 residues. Germline-derived CDR1 and CDR2 are MNHNS and SASEGT. Trimming pared 1 base from V and 0 bases from J, leaving 10 bases between. The CDR3 DNA sequence: TGTGCCAGCAGTGAAGGGGTCGGTAACTCCTACGAGCAGTACTTC. The encoded protein is CASSEGVGNSYEQYF.

The chain has TRBV4-2 and TRBJ1-2, with D uncertain. V lost 3 bases, J lost 6 bases, and 14 bases lay in between. Germline V lookup: CDR1 LGHNA, CDR2 YNFKEQ. CDR3 length equals 14 residues. CDR3 loop: CASSQGAGGNGYTF. The DNA for the CDR3 is TGTGCCAGCAGCCAGGGCGCGGGAGGTAATGGCTACACCTTC.

This clone was seen a single time. The chain carries TRBV3-1 (or the pseudogene TRBV3-2) and TRBJ2-5, with TRBD2 matching over 12 bases. Germline values: CDR1 LGHDT, CDR2 YNNKEL (reference sequence). Losses at the gene ends were 4 bases for V and 5 bases for J; bases not matched to a gene: 5. The CDR3 consists of 15 residues. The CDR3 DNA follows: TGTGCCAGCAGCCCCCTAGCGGGGGGGCAGGAGACCCAGTACTTC. Its protein is CASSPLAGGQETQYF.

The genes are TRBV30 and TRBJ1-1; tentatively, D is TRBD1 (6 bases). V was trimmed by 3 bases and J by 5 bases, leaving 19 bases between them. Germline V lookup: CDR1 GTSNPN, CDR2 SVGIG (reference sequence). There are 15 residues in the CDR3. CDR3 bases: TGTGCCTGGAGAGTTAGGGGGGGTTTGGGAACTGAAGCTTTCTTT. Amino acid sequence: CAWRVRGGLGTEAFF.

The chain links TRBV6-1 to TRBJ1-6; D not certain. Germline V lookup: CDR1 MNHNS, CDR2 SASEGT. The CDR3 covers 12 residues. Trimming removed 8 bases from V and 13 bases from J, with 15 bases in between. In nucleotides, the CDR3 is TGTGCCAGCCGAACAAGAAAAGGGCCCCTCCACTTT. It codes for CASRTRKGPLHF.

The rearrangement uses TRBV18 and TRBJ1-5; D is undetermined. The CDR3 consists of 16 residues. Trimming removed 5 bases at V and 4 bases at J, with 18 bases between. Germline values: CDR1 KGHSH, CDR2 LQKENI. CDR3 DNA: TGTGCCAGCTCAAAGACCCACAATGAGGCGAATCAGCCCCAGCATTTT. The encoded protein is CASSKTHNEANQPQHF. Full variable domain (outside the CDR3, taken from reference TRBV18 and TRBJ1-5): NAGVMQNPRHLVRRRGQEARLRCSPMKGHSHVYWYRQLPEEGLKFMVYLQKENIIDESGMPKERFSAEFPKEGPSILRIQQVVRGDSAAYFCASSKTHNEANQPQHFGDGTRLSIL.

The chain couples TRBV12-3 or TRBV12-4 to TRBJ1-1; no firm D call. V was cut by 7 bases and J by 4 bases, with 13 bases left in between. The CDR3 spans 13 residues. In nucleotides, the CDR3 is TGTGCCAGCAATCGGGGTCTCGGCACTGAAGCTTTCTTT. Amino acids: CASNRGLGTEAFF.

The V and J genes are TRBV6-4 and TRBJ2-3; 11 bases match TRBD2. CDR3 length: 15 residues. Germline V CDR1 and CDR2: MRHNA, SNTAGT. The V and J ends lost 4 bases and 4 bases, in that order; junction bases with no gene match: 4. Here the CDR3 DNA reads TGTGCCAGCAGTGTTGGTAGCGGGGGGGCAGATACGCAGTATTTT. Its translation is CASSVGSGGADTQYF.

This sequence joins TRBV5-1 and TRBJ1-2; D might be TRBD1 (5 bases). The CDR3 length is 15 residues. Germline values: CDR1 SGHRS, CDR2 YFSETQ. Trimming shortened V by 4 bases and J by 6 bases, and 19 bases separated the two germline ends. The CDR3 spells CASSAATGGWDGYTF. As DNA, the CDR3 is TGCGCCAGCAGCGCGGCCACAGGAGGTTGGGATGGCTACACCTTC. Looking up the rest from reference TRBV5-1 and TRBJ1-2 gives the full variable domain: KAGVTQTPRYLIKTRGQQVTLSCSPISGHRSVSWYQQTPGQGLQFLFEYFSETQRNKGNFPGRFSGRQFSNSRSEMNVSTLELGDSALYLCASSAATGGWDGYTFGSGTRLTVV.

The table lists this clone with a few counts. This chain connects TRBV4-1 to TRBJ1-2; TRBD1 agrees at 10 bases. V dropped 3 bases and J dropped 4; count of bases not matched to a gene: 2. Germline assignment: CDR1 MGHRA and CDR2 YSYEKL. CDR3 length: 14 amino acids. The CDR3 region has the DNA TGCGCCAGCAGCCAGGGACAGGGGACCTATGGCTACACCTTC. This encodes CASSQGQGTYGYTF.

The sample holds one count of this clone. V gene TRBV5-5 combines with J gene TRBJ1-5; D gene unclear. V was clipped by 0 bases and J by 3 bases, with 10 bases between them. The CDR3 covers 15 residues. Germline-derived CDR1 and CDR2 are SGHKS and YYEKEE (reference sequence). CDR3 in amino acids: CASSLGPRVNQPQHF. The CDR3 coding sequence is TGTGCCAGCAGCTTGGGCCCAAGGGTCAATCAGCCCCAGCATTTT.

V and J are TRBV7-6 and TRBJ2-5; 7 nucleotides agree with TRBD1. Germline loops: CDR1 SGHVS, CDR2 FNYEAQ. The trim removed 5 bases at V and 5 bases at J, leaving 8 bases unmatched. The CDR3 is 14 residues long. Written as DNA, the CDR3 is TGTGCCAGCAGCGAGGGGGCCGAGGGGGAGACCCAGTACTTC. Its protein is CASSEGAEGETQYF.

The genes are TRBV5-1 and TRBJ1-2; possible D gene TRBD1, 6 bases. This CDR3 comprises 14 residues. The germline CDR1 and CDR2 sequences are SGHRS and YFSETQ. The V end was cut by 4 bases, the J end by 1 base, with 11 bases between. CDR3 coding DNA: TGCGCCAGCAGCGGGGGCCAGAGTAACTATGGCTACACCTTC. This sequence encodes CASSGGQSNYGYTF.

A single count supports this clone. This sequence joins TRBV27 and TRBJ1-5; D is undetermined. The CDR3 loop spans 15 amino acids. Germline lookup yields CDR1 MNHEY and CDR2 SMNVEV (reference sequence). V was cut by 8 bases and J by 2 bases, with 16 bases left in between. The CDR3 sequence: CASSSGPGGNQPQHF. The CDR3 DNA reads TGTGCCAGCTCCTCGGGTCCCGGGGGCAATCAGCCCCAGCATTTT.

The chain couples TRBV5-3 to TRBJ1-5, with a tentative D call TRBD1 (5 bases). TRBV5-3 belongs to the ORF category, with a function that is uncertain. With 2 bases removed from V and 1 base from J, the gap between germline ends came to 16 bases. This CDR3 has 17 residues. CDR3 DNA sequence: TGTGCCAGAAGCTTCCTTGAGGGGCCGGGGAGCAATCAGCCCCAGCATTTT. Protein sequence: CARSFLEGPGSNQPQHF.

The chain is built from TRBV9 and TRBJ2-1; D possibly matches TRBD1 or TRBD2 (6 bases each). Trimming removed 4 bases at V and 10 bases at J, with 15 bases between. Germline CDR1 reads SGDLS; CDR2 reads YYNGEE. There are 13 residues in the CDR3. CDR3 amino acids: CASSISGAGEQFF. The CDR3, as DNA: TGTGCCAGCAGCATATCGGGGGCGGGAGAGCAGTTCTTC.

The J gene is TRBJ1-2, the V gene TRBV7-2; D uncertain. This CDR3 is 13 amino acids long. CDR1 is SGHTA and CDR2 is FQGNSA in the germline V gene. V was clipped by 1 base and J by 3 bases, with 6 bases between them. CDR3: CASSLEGYYGYTF. The DNA for the CDR3 is TGTGCCAGCAGCTTAGAGGGATACTATGGCTACACCTTC.

This chain connects TRBV6-2 or TRBV6-3 to TRBJ1-5; D is ambiguous. Trimming removed 3 bases from V and 2 bases from J, with 8 bases in between. CDR1 is MNHEY and CDR2 is SVGEGT in the germline V gene. The CDR3 totals 14 residues. The CDR3 reads CASSYPKGNQPQHF. CDR3 bases: TGTGCCAGCAGTTATCCGAAAGGCAATCAGCCCCAGCATTTT.

The chain employs TRBV3-1 (or the pseudogene TRBV3-2) and TRBJ2-1, with 7 bases lining up with TRBD1. The V and J ends lost 5 bases and 4 bases, in that order; junction bases with no gene match: 14. The CDR3 loop spans 17 amino acids. Germline V CDR1 and CDR2: LGHDT, YNNKEL (reference sequence). The CDR3 sequence: CASSLRGQVRSYNEQFF. CDR3 DNA: TGTGCCAGCAGCTTGAGGGGGCAGGTCCGTTCTTACAATGAGCAGTTCTTC.

This rearrangement joins TRBV7-2 to TRBJ1-4; TRBD1 might be the D (5 bases). The CDR3 has 13 residues. The germline V and J ends were trimmed by 5 bases and 5 bases, with 9 bases remaining between them. Per the germline V gene, CDR1 is SGHTA and CDR2 is FQGNSA. CDR3 sequence (DNA): TGTGCCAGCAGCCGCAGGGTAAATGAAAAACTGTTTTTT. This translates into CASSRRVNEKLFF.

CDR3 sequence (DNA): TGCGCCAGCAGCCAAGATAAAGGACAGACTTACGAGCAGTACTTC. Translation: CASSQDKGQTYEQYF. V gene TRBV4-3 combines with J gene TRBJ2-7, with D perhaps TRBD1 (6 bases). Germline V lookup: CDR1 LGHNA, CDR2 YSLEER. V lost 0 bases and J 4 bases, leaving 13 bases between the germline ends. This CDR3 spans 15 amino acids.

V and J are TRBV6-4 and TRBJ1-1, with D possibly being TRBD1 (5 bases). V was trimmed by 3 bases and J by 2 bases, leaving 7 bases between them. The germline gives CDR1 MRHNA, CDR2 SNTAGT. The CDR3 consists of 13 residues. The CDR3 nucleotides read TGTGCCAGCAGTGAGCGGGACAACACTGAAGCTTTCTTT. Protein product: CASSERDNTEAFF.

CDR3 residues: CAWNRGRATNEKLFF. CDR3 bases: TGTGCCTGGAACAGGGGGCGCGCAACTAATGAAAAACTGTTTTTT. V is TRBV30 and J is TRBJ1-4, with 9 positions matching TRBD1. Trimming took 4 bases from V and 0 from J; bases not matched to a gene: 3. The CDR3 runs to 15 residues. The germline CDR1 and CDR2 sequences are GTSNPN and SVGIG (reference sequence).